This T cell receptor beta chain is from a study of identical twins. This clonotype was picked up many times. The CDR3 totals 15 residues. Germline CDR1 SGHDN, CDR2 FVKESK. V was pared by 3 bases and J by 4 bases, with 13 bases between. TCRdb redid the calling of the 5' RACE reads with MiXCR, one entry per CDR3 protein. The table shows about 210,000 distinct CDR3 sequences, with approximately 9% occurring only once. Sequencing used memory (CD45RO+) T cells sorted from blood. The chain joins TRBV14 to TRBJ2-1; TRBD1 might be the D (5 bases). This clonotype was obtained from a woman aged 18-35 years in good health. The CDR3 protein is CASSHLGQGYNEQFF. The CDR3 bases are TGTGCCAGCAGCCATCTCGGCCAGGGATACAATGAGCAGTTCTTC.